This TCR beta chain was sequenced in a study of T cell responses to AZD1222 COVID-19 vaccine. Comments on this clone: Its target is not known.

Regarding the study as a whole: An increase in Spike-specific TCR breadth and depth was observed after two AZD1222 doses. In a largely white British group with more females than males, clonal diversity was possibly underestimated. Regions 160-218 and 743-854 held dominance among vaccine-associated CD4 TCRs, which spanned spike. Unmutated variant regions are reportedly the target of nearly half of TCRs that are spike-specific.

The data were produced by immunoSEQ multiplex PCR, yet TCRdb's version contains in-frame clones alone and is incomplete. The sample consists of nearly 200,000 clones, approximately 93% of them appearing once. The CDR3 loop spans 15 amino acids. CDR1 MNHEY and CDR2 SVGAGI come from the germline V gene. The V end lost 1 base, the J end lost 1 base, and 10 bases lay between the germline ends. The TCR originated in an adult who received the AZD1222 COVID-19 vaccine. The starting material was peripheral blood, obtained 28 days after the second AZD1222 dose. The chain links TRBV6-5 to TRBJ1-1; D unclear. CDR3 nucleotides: TGTGCCAGCAGTTACTTGGCGGAGCCGAACACTGAAGCTTTCTTT. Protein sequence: CASSYLAEPNTEAFF.